One and the same sample provided the 28 T cell receptor beta chains below, sequenced in a study of breast tumors, draining lymph nodes, adjacent tissues. The lymph nodes were axillary draining lymph nodes from breast cancer patients. Using its own MiXCR run on the multiplex PCR reads, TCRdb lists one record per CDR3 protein. In the table there are 160,000 or so distinct CDR3 sequences, about 34% of which are singletons. Sequencing was performed on axillary lymph node tissue. The origin of the receptors is a female donor with breast cancer. Some clones in this sample may be carry-over from other donors' samples.

This clonotype was counted at least ten times. This CDR3 reads CASRSSEAYNEQFF. CDR3 in DNA: TGCGCCAGCAGGTCTAGCGAAGCCTACAATGAGCAGTTCTTC. V is TRBV10-2 and J is TRBJ2-1, with a tentative D call TRBD2 (6 bases). From germline, CDR1 is WSHSY and CDR2 SAAADI. The CDR3 totals 14 residues. Trimming removed 6 bases from V and 2 bases from J, with 11 bases in between.

This clonotype turned up a few times. V is TRBV12-3 or TRBV12-4 and J is TRBJ1-1; no clear D gene. V was cut by 8 bases and J by 1 base, with 8 bases left in between. This CDR3 has 12 residues. The CDR3 is CASALGNTEAFF. CDR3 in DNA: TGTGCCAGCGCCCTAGGGAACACTGAAGCTTTCTTT.

This sequence joins TRBV2 and TRBJ1-3; a weak D match, TRBD1 (6 bases). This CDR3 is built from 18 residues. The V and J ends lost 7 bases and 2 bases respectively, with 24 bases between them. CDR1 and CDR2 from the germline V gene are SNHLY and FYNNEI. This CDR3 is CASKRGDRGGAAGNTIYF. CDR3 DNA: TGTGCCAGCAAGCGGGGCGATCGTGGGGGGGCGGCTGGAAACACCATATATTTT.

This clonotype showed up many times. The V call is TRBV24-1, the J call TRBJ2-1, with TRBD1 as a possible D gene (6 bases). The V gene lost 3 bases and the J gene lost 5 bases, with 10 bases spanning the gap. CDR1 is KGHDR and CDR2 is SFDVKD in the germline V gene. The CDR3 covers 14 residues. The CDR3 reads CATSDGDTNNEQFF. The CDR3 bases are TGTGCCACCAGTGATGGGGACACAAACAATGAGCAGTTCTTC.

This clonotype was counted at least ten times. This CDR3 reads CASSSPGLSVYEQYF. CDR3 bases: TGTGCCAGCAGCTCTCCGGGACTATCTGTCTACGAGCAGTACTTC. The chain links TRBV5-8 to TRBJ2-7; 7 bases are a match to TRBD2. V lost 3 bases to trimming and J lost 3 bases; unmatched junction nucleotides: 9. This CDR3 has 15 amino acids. From germline, CDR1 is SGHTS and CDR2 YDEGEE.

In this sample, this clonotype turned up many times. The chain carries TRBV19 and TRBJ2-7; 7 positions agree with TRBD2. Germline V gene lookup returns CDR1 LNHDA and CDR2 SQIVND (reference sequence). The V and J ends lost 4 bases and 4 bases, in that order; junction bases with no gene match: 10. There are 15 residues in the CDR3. The CDR3 spells CASSTGTTKRYEQYF. CDR3 bases: TGTGCCAGTAGTACCGGGACTACCAAAAGGTACGAGCAGTACTTC.

This clonotype showed up many times. The chain has TRBV25-1 and TRBJ2-3, with 7 bases aligning to TRBD1. This CDR3 has 15 amino acids. The J segment lost 0 bases and the V segment lost 3 bases, leaving 3 bases of the junction unmatched. In germline, CDR1 is MGHDK, CDR2 SYGVNS. The CDR3 DNA reads TGTGCCAGCAGTGAGGACAGGCGTAGCACAGATACGCAGTATTTT. Protein sequence: CASSEDRRSTDTQYF.

About this clonotype itself: The CDR3 ends on some other residue instead of the conserved phenylalanine or tryptophan, so this is likely a read error. This chain connects TRBV19 to TRBJ1-6, with D possibly TRBD1 on 6 matching bases. The CDR3 has 16 residues. CDR1 is LNHDA, CDR2 SQIVND, per germline (reference sequence). The CDR3 loop is CASSFSGTSLNSPLHL. The CDR3 DNA reads TGTGCCAGTAGTTTCTCCGGGACAAGTTTAAATTCGCCCCTCCACTTA.

This clonotype was seen many times. The chain employs TRBV7-9 and TRBJ2-7; a possible D gene is TRBD2 (5 bases). This CDR3 is 13 amino acids long. V dropped 6 bases and J dropped 6 bases, with 15 bases sitting between them. Germline V lookup: CDR1 SEHNR, CDR2 FQNEAQ (reference sequence). The CDR3 coding sequence is TGTGCCAGCAGTCCCGGGATACGTCTCGAGCAGTACTTC. This translates into CASSPGIRLEQYF.

In its sample, this clonotype was seen once. This chain connects TRBV5-6 to TRBJ2-6, with TRBD1 matching 10 bases. The CDR3 totals 19 residues. Germline trimming cut 4 bases from V and 1 base from J; bases unmatched to any gene: 11. CDR1 and CDR2 from the germline V gene are SGHDT and YYEEEE. In DNA form, the CDR3 reads TGTGCCAGCAGCCCCGGGACAGGGGCCGGAGGGTCTGGGGCCAACGTCCTGACTTTC. The encoded protein is CASSPGTGAGGSGANVLTF. Based on the CDR3 plus reference TRBV5-6 and TRBJ2-6, the full variable domain is DAGVTQSPTHLIKTRGQQVTLRCSPKSGHDTVSWYQQALGQGPQFIFQYYEEEERQRGNFPDRFSGHQFPNYSSELNVNALLLGDSALYLCASSPGTGAGGSGANVLTFGAGSRLTVL.

This clonotype was recorded at least ten times. A much larger clonotype is one base distant, so this may be a read error. J is TRBJ1-6 and V is TRBV12-3 or TRBV12-4, with D possibly matching TRBD1 (5 bases). V gave up 3 bases and J gave up 10 bases, with 13 bases separating them. The CDR3 has 14 residues. In DNA, the CDR3 is TGTGCCAGCAGTTTCGTCCAGGGCGCCTCACCCCTCCACTTT. It yields the protein CASSFVQGASPLHF.

This clonotype showed up many times. The chain recombines TRBV5-1 with TRBJ1-2, with no clear D. Germline V gives CDR1 SGHRS, CDR2 YFSETQ. V gave up 4 bases and J gave up 1 base, with 11 bases separating them. The CDR3 sequence is 14 residues long. CDR3 in amino acids: CASSPGALNYGYTF. The CDR3 nucleotides read TGCGCCAGCAGCCCGGGAGCCCTTAACTATGGCTACACCTTC.

A note on this clonotype: This sequence may be a read error, since a much larger clone differs from it by one base. CDR3 residues: CSAWDFTSYTEQFF. CDR3 sequence (DNA): TGCAGTGCTTGGGACTTTACCTCCTACACTGAGCAGTTCTTC. V gene TRBV20-1 combines with J gene TRBJ2-1; weak D call: TRBD2 (6 bases). The V gene's germline CDR1 is DFQATT and CDR2 SNEGSKA (reference sequence). CDR3 length: 14 residues.

This clonotype was counted a single time. One base away lies a much larger clone, so this may be a sequencing read error. CDR3 sequence: CASSSGGPSEKLFF. In nucleotides, the CDR3 is TGTGCCAGCAGTTCCGGGGGGCCAAGTGAAAAACTGTTTTTT. J is TRBJ1-4 and V is TRBV27, with D possibly matching TRBD1 (6 bases). This CDR3 region has 14 residues. Per the germline V gene, CDR1 is MNHEY and CDR2 is SMNVEV (reference sequence). The V and J ends lost 4 bases and 7 bases respectively, with 13 bases between them.

In this sample, this clonotype turned up a few times. The rearrangement links TRBV5-4 to TRBJ2-5, with 8 bases aligning to TRBD2. There are 15 residues in the CDR3. Germline V CDR1 and CDR2: SGHNT, YYREEE (reference sequence). The V segment lost 2 bases and the J segment 1 base; nucleotides outside the gene matches: 4. The CDR3 sequence: CASSFSGTAQETQYF. The DNA of the CDR3 is TGTGCCAGCAGCTTTAGCGGGACGGCCCAAGAGACCCAGTACTTC. Using reference TRBV5-4 and TRBJ2-5 for the parts outside the CDR3, the full variable domain is ETGVTQSPTHLIKTRGQQVTLRCSSQSGHNTVSWYQQALGQGPQFIFQYYREEENGRGNFPPRFSGLQFPNYSSELNVNALELDDSALYLCASSFSGTAQETQYFGPGTRLLVL.

The sample holds many counts of this clonotype. The V call is TRBV11-2, the J call TRBJ1-6, with TRBD1 as a possible D gene (5 bases). The germline gives CDR1 SGHAT, CDR2 FQNNGV. The CDR3 is made up of 15 amino acids. Trimming cost V 5 bases and J 1 base, with 9 bases left between them. CDR3 sequence (DNA): TGTGCCAGCAGCCCGGGACGGTCCTATAATTCACCCCTCCACTTT. This translates into CASSPGRSYNSPLHF.

This clonotype was seen a handful of times. The genes are TRBV27 and TRBJ2-1; possibly TRBD1 for D (5 bases). CDR1 and CDR2 from the germline V gene are MNHEY and SMNVEV (reference sequence). With 3 bases removed from V and 0 bases from J, the gap between germline ends came to 15 bases. This CDR3 spans 17 amino acids. The CDR3 DNA follows: TGTGCCAGCAGTTTCGAGTCGTACAGGAACTCCTACAATGAGCAGTTCTTC. This sequence encodes CASSFESYRNSYNEQFF.

As concerns this clonotype: One base away lies a much larger clone, so this may be a sequencing read error. The J gene is TRBJ2-5, the V gene TRBV5-1; tentative D call: TRBD2 (6 bases). Germline V gene data show CDR1 as SGHRS and CDR2 as YFSETQ. The CDR3 extends over 14 amino acids. The CDR3 region has the DNA TGCGCCAGCAGCCCAAGACTAGTCCAAGACACCCAGTACTTC. Its protein is CASSPRLVQDTQYF.

The V call is TRBV7-2, the J call TRBJ2-1; D could derive from TRBD1 or TRBD2 (5 bases each). The CDR3 length is 15 residues. Trimming removed 4 bases at V and 7 bases at J, with 17 bases between. Germline CDR1 is SGHTA and CDR2 is FQGNSA. CDR3 DNA sequence: TGTGCCAGCAGCTCCGGGGACGGGAACGCGAATGAGCAGTTCTTC. It codes for CASSSGDGNANEQFF.

This chain uses TRBV20-1 with TRBJ2-1, with D perhaps TRBD1 or TRBD2 (6 bases each). This CDR3 contains 16 residues. Trimming shortened V by 1 base and J by 9 bases, and 22 bases separated the two germline ends. Germline assignment: CDR1 DFQATT and CDR2 SNEGSKA (reference sequence). The CDR3 reads CSARASRGRGDFEQFF. DNA of the CDR3: TGCAGTGCTAGAGCCTCGCGGGGCAGGGGAGACTTTGAGCAGTTCTTC.

This clonotype came up many times. The rearrangement uses TRBV12-3 or TRBV12-4 and TRBJ1-5; D is uncertain. This CDR3 is 17 amino acids long. The V end lost 3 bases, the J end lost 0 bases, and 15 bases lay between the germline ends. This CDR3 is CASSFLVGKYSNQPQHF. In DNA form, the CDR3 reads TGTGCCAGCAGTTTTTTGGTGGGGAAGTATAGCAATCAGCCCCAGCATTTT.

In this sample, this clonotype turned up many times. This CDR3 is CASSLWGGGYEQYF. The CDR3 DNA sequence: TGTGCCAGCAGCTTGTGGGGGGGCGGCTACGAGCAGTACTTC. The chain is built from TRBV5-6 and TRBJ2-7; a weak D match, TRBD2 (7 bases). Trimming took off 1 base at V and 3 bases at J, with 11 bases between the two ends. Germline CDR1 SGHDT, CDR2 YYEEEE. CDR3 length: 14 residues.

This clonotype was detected only a few times. One base away lies a much larger clone, so this may be a sequencing read error. This chain joins TRBV20-1 and TRBJ2-1; D gene uncertain. Germline CDR1 and CDR2: DFQATT and SNEGSKA (reference sequence). There are 13 residues in the CDR3. The CDR3 nucleotides are TGCAGTGCTAGAGATAGGCGAAACAATGCGCAGTTCTTC. The encoded protein is CSARDRRNNAQFF.

The chain couples TRBV28 to TRBJ2-5, with D possibly TRBD2 on 6 matching bases. V shed 10 bases and J shed 0 bases, with 12 bases lying between them. The CDR3 runs to 13 residues. CDR1 is MDHEN, CDR2 SYDVKM, per germline. The CDR3 loop reads CATTGLNQETQYF. For the CDR3, the DNA is TGTGCCACAACGGGACTCAACCAAGAGACCCAGTACTTC.

The rearrangement joins TRBV25-1 to TRBJ1-1, with TRBD1 matching over 8 bases. The CDR3 has 14 residues. Germline V CDR1 and CDR2: MGHDK, SYGVNS. Losses at the gene ends were 4 bases for V and 3 bases for J; bases not matched to a gene: 4. CDR3 residues: CASSADREDTEAFF. Written as DNA, the CDR3 is TGTGCCAGCAGTGCGGACAGGGAGGACACTGAAGCTTTCTTT.

To note about this clonotype: Given a much more abundant clone one base away, this may be a read error. The chain joins TRBV28 to TRBJ2-7; D is undetermined. The CDR3 loop spans 11 amino acids. Germline V gene sequence: CDR1 MDHEN, CDR2 SYDVKM. The CDR3 protein is CASSLFYERYF. In nucleotides, the CDR3 is TGTGCCAGCAGTTTGTTTTACGAGCGGTACTTC.

This clonotype has at least ten counts. The chain carries TRBV24-1 and TRBJ2-1; possible D gene TRBD2, 6 bases. Germline assignment: CDR1 KGHDR and CDR2 SFDVKD. The CDR3 extends over 18 amino acids. Trimming left V 3 bases short and J 2 bases short, with 19 bases between. The CDR3 DNA reads TGTGCCACCAGTGATAAGAGCGTCATCCGGAGGGCCTACAATGAGCAGTTCTTC. Translated, it gives CATSDKSVIRRAYNEQFF.

There are many counts of this clonotype. The V and J genes are TRBV12-3 or TRBV12-4 and TRBJ2-1, with 7 bases that match TRBD2. V trimming: 7 bases; J trimming: 7 bases; junction bases outside the gene matches: 13. This CDR3 has 15 residues. CDR3 in amino acids: CASTNRAGVRNEQFF. The CDR3 region has the DNA TGTGCCAGCACCAATCGGGCGGGGGTCAGGAATGAGCAGTTCTTC.